A single sample is the source of the 4 T cell receptor beta chains below, sequenced in a study of T cell repertoires in cytomegalovirus infection. TCRdb reprocessed the reads via MiXCR and lists one record per CDR3 protein. The sample contains around 440,000 distinct CDR3 sequences, approximately 10% of which appear only once. Sequencing input: PBMCs. All receptors come from a human donor in good health (CMV status not recorded). Some clones in this sample may be carry-over from other donors' samples.

This clonotype came up many times. The junction differs from germline at one of its ends, possibly a read error. The chain links TRBV5-1 to TRBJ2-3; TRBD2 matches 13 bases. CDR3 length equals 16 residues. Germline CDR1 reads SGHRS; CDR2 reads YFSETQ. CDR3 in amino acids: CASSPGTSGVTDTQYF. DNA of the CDR3: TGTGCCAGCAGTCCTGGGACTAGCGGGGTAACAGATACGCAGTATTTT.

In DNA, the CDR3 is TGTGCCAGCCGGGACGGAGCCTACGAGCAGTACTTC. Its translation is CASRDGAYEQYF. V gene TRBV19 combines with J gene TRBJ2-7; D assignment may be TRBD1 or TRBD2 (5 bases each). Germline CDR1 LNHDA, CDR2 SQIVND (reference sequence). The CDR3 spans 12 residues. V lost 9 bases, J lost 2 bases, and 11 bases lay in between. Together with reference TRBV19 and TRBJ2-7, the CDR3 gives the full variable domain: DGGITQSPKYLFRKEGQNVTLSCEQNLNHDAMYWYRQDPGQGLRLIYYSQIVNDFQKGDIAEGYSVSREKKESFPLTVTSAQKNPTAFYLCASRDGAYEQYFGPGTRLTVT.

This clonotype was found many times. The V call is TRBV12-3 or TRBV12-4, the J call TRBJ2-1; D unclear. V shed 5 bases and J shed 8 bases, with 19 bases lying between them. This CDR3 is built from 15 residues. The CDR3, as DNA: TGTGCCAGCAGTGCCCCGGCCTATGCGGTCGATGAGCAGTTCTTC. This translates into CASSAPAYAVDEQFF.

This clonotype appeared a few times. V and J are TRBV27 and TRBJ2-5; 14 nucleotides match TRBD2. This CDR3 comprises 15 residues. Germline V gene data show CDR1 as MNHEY and CDR2 as SMNVEV (reference sequence). Trimming removed 5 bases from V and 5 bases from J; junction bases left unmatched: 4. The CDR3 reads CASSATSGRAETQYF. The DNA for the CDR3 is TGTGCCAGCAGTGCGACTAGCGGGAGGGCCGAGACCCAGTACTTC.